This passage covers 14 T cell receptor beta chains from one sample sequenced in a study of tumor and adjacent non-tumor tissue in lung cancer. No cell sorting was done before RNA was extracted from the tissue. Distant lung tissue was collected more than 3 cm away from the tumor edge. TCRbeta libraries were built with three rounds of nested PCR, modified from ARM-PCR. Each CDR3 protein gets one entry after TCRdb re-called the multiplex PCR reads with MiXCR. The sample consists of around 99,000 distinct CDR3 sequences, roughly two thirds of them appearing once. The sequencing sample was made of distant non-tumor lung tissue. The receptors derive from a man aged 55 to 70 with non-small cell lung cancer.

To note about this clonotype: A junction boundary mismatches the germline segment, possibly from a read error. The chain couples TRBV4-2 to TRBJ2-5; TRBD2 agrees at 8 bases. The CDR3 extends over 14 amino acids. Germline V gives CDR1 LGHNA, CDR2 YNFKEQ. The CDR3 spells CASNQDVGGGTQYF. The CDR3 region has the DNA TGTGCCAGCAACCAAGATGTCGGGGGGGGAACCCAGTACTTC.

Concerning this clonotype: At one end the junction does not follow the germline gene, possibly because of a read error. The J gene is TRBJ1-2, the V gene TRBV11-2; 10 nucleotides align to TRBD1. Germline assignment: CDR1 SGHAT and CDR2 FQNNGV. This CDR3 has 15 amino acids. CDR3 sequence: CASSPWGTGEGGYTF. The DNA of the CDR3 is TGTGCTAGCAGCCCATGGGGGACAGGGGAGGGTGGCTACACCTTC.

Here the CDR3 reads CVSSTPIIAGDIEQFF. The CDR3, as DNA: TGTGTCAGTAGCACCCCGATAATAGCGGGGGACATTGAGCAGTTCTTC. The chain combines TRBV6-2 or TRBV6-3 with TRBJ2-1, with TRBD2 identical over 9 bases. CDR1 MNHEY and CDR2 SVGEGT come from the germline V gene. CDR3 length: 16 residues.

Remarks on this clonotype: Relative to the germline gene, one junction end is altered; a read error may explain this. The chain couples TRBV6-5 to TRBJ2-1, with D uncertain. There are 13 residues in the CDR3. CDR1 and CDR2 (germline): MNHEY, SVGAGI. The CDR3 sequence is CANSRVLTLEHFF. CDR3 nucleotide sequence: TGTGCCAACTCAAGGGTACTAACCCTCGAGCACTTCTTC.

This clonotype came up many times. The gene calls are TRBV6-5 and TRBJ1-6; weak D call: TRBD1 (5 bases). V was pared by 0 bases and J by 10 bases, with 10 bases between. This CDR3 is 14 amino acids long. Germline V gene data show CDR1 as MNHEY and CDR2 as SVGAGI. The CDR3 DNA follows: TGTGCCAGCAGTTACTCCCAGGGACGATCACCCCTCCACTTT. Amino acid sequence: CASSYSQGRSPLHF.

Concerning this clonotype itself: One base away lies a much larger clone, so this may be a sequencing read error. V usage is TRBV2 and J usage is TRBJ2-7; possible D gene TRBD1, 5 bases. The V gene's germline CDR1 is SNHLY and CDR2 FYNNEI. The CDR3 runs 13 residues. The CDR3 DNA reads TGTGCCAGCTGTGACGACAGTGCCTACGAGCAGTACTTC. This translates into CASCDDSAYEQYF. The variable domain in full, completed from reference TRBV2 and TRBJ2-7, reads EPEVTQTPSHQVTQMGQEVILRCVPISNHLYFYWYRQILGQKVEFLVSFYNNEISEKSEIFDDQFSVERPDGSNFTLKIRSTKLEDSAMYFCASCDDSAYEQYFGPGTRLTVT.

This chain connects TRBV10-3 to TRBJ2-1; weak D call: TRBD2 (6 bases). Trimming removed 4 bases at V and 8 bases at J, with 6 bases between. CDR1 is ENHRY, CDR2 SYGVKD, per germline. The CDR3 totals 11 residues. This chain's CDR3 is CAISGGDEQFF. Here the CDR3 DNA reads TGTGCCATCAGTGGGGGGGATGAGCAGTTCTTC.

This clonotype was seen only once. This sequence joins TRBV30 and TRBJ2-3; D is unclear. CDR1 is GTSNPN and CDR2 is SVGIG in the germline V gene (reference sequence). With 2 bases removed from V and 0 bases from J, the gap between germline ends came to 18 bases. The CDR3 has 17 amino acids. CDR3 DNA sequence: TGTGCCTGGAGTTGGCCGGTAAAGCCTACTAGCACAGATACGCAGTATTTT. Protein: CAWSWPVKPTSTDTQYF.

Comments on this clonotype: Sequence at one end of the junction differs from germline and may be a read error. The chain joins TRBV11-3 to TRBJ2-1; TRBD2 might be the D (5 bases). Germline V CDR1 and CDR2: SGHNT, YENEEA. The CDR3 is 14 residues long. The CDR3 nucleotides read TGTGACAGCAGCCGGGAAGGACTTGCGAATGAGCAGTTCTTC. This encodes CDSSREGLANEQFF.

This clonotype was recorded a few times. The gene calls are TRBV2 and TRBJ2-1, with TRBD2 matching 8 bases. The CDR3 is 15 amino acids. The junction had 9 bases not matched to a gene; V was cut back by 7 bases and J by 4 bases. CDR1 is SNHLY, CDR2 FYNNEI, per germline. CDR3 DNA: TGTGCCAGCAATTCACGGGGGGGCCCTTACAATGAGCAGTTCTTC. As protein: CASNSRGGPYNEQFF.

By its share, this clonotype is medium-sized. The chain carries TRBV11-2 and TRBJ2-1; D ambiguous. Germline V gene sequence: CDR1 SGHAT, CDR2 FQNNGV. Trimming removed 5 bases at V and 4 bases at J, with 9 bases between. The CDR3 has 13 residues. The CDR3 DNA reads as TGTGCCAGCAGCCCTCTGAAGTACAATGAGCAGTTCTTC. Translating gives CASSPLKYNEQFF.

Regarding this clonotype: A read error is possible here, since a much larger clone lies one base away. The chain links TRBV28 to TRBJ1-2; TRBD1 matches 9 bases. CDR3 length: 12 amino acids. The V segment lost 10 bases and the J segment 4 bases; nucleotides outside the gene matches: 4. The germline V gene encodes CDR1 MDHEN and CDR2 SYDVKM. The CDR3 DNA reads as TGTGCCAACGAGACAGGGGGCTATGGCTACACCTTC. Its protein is CANETGGYGYTF.

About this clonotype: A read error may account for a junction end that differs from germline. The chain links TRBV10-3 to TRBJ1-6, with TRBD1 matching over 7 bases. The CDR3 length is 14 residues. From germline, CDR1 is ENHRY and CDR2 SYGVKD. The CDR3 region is CAISNEQGNSPLHF. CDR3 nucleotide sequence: TGTGCCATCAGTAATGAACAGGGGAATTCACCTCTCCACTTT.

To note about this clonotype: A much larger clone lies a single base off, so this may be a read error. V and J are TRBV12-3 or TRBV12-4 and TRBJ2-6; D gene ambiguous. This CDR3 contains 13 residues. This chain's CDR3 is CTSSRAGANVLTF. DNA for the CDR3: TGTACCAGCAGTCGCGCTGGGGCCAACGTCCTGACTTTC.